What follows are 16 T cell receptor beta chains derived from one specimen sequenced in a study of cytomegalovirus exposure and HLA in healthy donors. The PCR had 60 Vbeta and 13 Jbeta primers. The data were produced by immunoSEQ multiplex PCR, yet TCRdb's version contains in-frame clones alone and is incomplete. This table has some 100,000 clones, roughly 76% appearing once. Sample: PBMCs. The receptors come from a woman aged 40 to 50 in good health and CMV-seropositive.

The chain combines TRBV15 with TRBJ2-4, with D tentatively TRBD1 (5 bases). The CDR3 totals 14 residues. Germline V gene lookup returns CDR1 LNHNV and CDR2 YYDKDF (reference sequence). Deletions cut 4 bases from V and 8 bases from J, with 15 bases between. The CDR3 region is CATSTGQDWDIQYF. The DNA for the CDR3 is TGTGCCACCAGCACCGGACAAGATTGGGACATTCAGTACTTC.

The V call is TRBV5-1, the J call TRBJ2-1; 8 bases map to TRBD1. This CDR3 contains 16 residues. Trimming at V came to 0 bases and at J to 5 bases, leaving 7 bases not matched to a gene. Per germline, CDR1 SGHRS and CDR2 YFSETQ. DNA for the CDR3: TGCGCCAGCAGCTTGGGCACGGGGACAGGCAACAATGAGCAGTTCTTC. Its protein is CASSLGTGTGNNEQFF.

The rearrangement uses TRBV7-6 and TRBJ1-1; D gene ambiguous. Germline CDR1 reads SGHVS; CDR2 reads FNYEAQ. Trimming shortened V by 5 bases and J by 3 bases, and 16 bases separated the two germline ends. The CDR3 length is 15 residues. The CDR3 DNA reads TGTGCCAGCAGCGGAACGGGGTTCCCACACACTGAAGCTTTCTTT. Encoded protein: CASSGTGFPHTEAFF.

CDR3 DNA sequence: TGTGCCAGCAGACATTGGTACGAGCAGTACTTC. Protein product: CASRHWYEQYF. The rearrangement uses TRBV6-4 and TRBJ2-7; D gene unclear. Germline V CDR1 and CDR2: MRHNA, SNTAGT. This CDR3 has 11 amino acids. With 6 bases removed from V and 4 bases from J, the gap between germline ends came to 7 bases.

The V call is TRBV6-4, the J call TRBJ1-2; 8 nucleotides line up with TRBD1. CDR3 length equals 14 residues. The J segment lost 4 bases and the V segment lost 5 bases, leaving 6 bases of the junction unmatched. Germline lookup yields CDR1 MRHNA and CDR2 SNTAGT. The CDR3 nucleotides read TGTGCCAGCAGTCCAGACAGGGGAACCTATGGCTACACCTTC. Translation gives CASSPDRGTYGYTF.

J is TRBJ1-3 and V is TRBV19, with a tentative D call TRBD1 (5 bases). V was clipped by 4 bases and J by 7 bases, with 14 bases between them. This CDR3 has 14 residues. CDR1 is LNHDA, CDR2 SQIVND, per germline (reference sequence). CDR3 coding DNA: TGTGCCAGTAGTAGTTCACACCGGGGGAACACCATATATTTT. It yields the protein CASSSSHRGNTIYF.

The gene calls are TRBV6-5 and TRBJ2-7; 9 bases line up with TRBD1. After removal of 5 bases from V and 4 bases from J, the junction contained 6 bases not matched to a gene. CDR1 is MNHEY, CDR2 SVGAGI, per germline. This CDR3 spans 14 amino acids. The CDR3 reads CASSRTGVSYEQYF. The CDR3 region has the DNA TGTGCCAGCAGTAGGACAGGGGTTTCTTACGAGCAGTACTTC.

The chain carries TRBV5-1 and TRBJ1-5; TRBD1 aligns across 7 bases. Unmatched junction bases numbered 18, after V lost 4 bases and J lost 5 bases. This CDR3 is built from 18 residues. Germline loops: CDR1 SGHRS, CDR2 YFSETQ. CDR3: CASSPRDRHKDYYQPQHF. The DNA for the CDR3 is TGCGCCAGCAGCCCCCGGGACAGACATAAAGATTATTATCAGCCCCAGCATTTT. Drawing the rest from reference TRBV5-1 and TRBJ1-5, the complete variable domain is KAGVTQTPRYLIKTRGQQVTLSCSPISGHRSVSWYQQTPGQGLQFLFEYFSETQRNKGNFPGRFSGRQFSNSRSEMNVSTLELGDSALYLCASSPRDRHKDYYQPQHFGDGTRLSIL.

The J gene is TRBJ1-1, the V gene TRBV6-5; D is perhaps TRBD1 (5 bases). This CDR3 comprises 16 residues. In germline, CDR1 is MNHEY, CDR2 SVGAGI. With 0 bases removed from V and 1 base from J, the gap between germline ends came to 12 bases. Here the CDR3 reads CASSYSGLGGNTEAFF. For the CDR3, the DNA is TGTGCCAGCAGTTACTCGGGGCTGGGGGGGAACACTGAAGCTTTCTTT.

The chain combines TRBV5-4 with TRBJ2-3; TRBD1 agrees at 7 bases. CDR3 length: 14 residues. Unmatched junction bases numbered 7, after V lost 3 bases and J lost 6 bases. Germline CDR1 reads SGHNT; CDR2 reads YYREEE (reference sequence). The CDR3 is CASSWQGVSDTQYF. The DNA for the CDR3 is TGTGCCAGCAGCTGGCAGGGGGTTTCTGATACGCAGTATTTT. Based on the CDR3 plus reference TRBV5-4 and TRBJ2-3, the full variable domain is ETGVTQSPTHLIKTRGQQVTLRCSSQSGHNTVSWYQQALGQGPQFIFQYYREEENGRGNFPPRFSGLQFPNYSSELNVNALELDDSALYLCASSWQGVSDTQYFGPGTRLTVL.

The chain combines TRBV19 with TRBJ1-2; D remains unclear. Germline loops: CDR1 LNHDA, CDR2 SQIVND (reference sequence). V was pared by 5 bases and J by 7 bases, with 14 bases between. CDR3 length: 13 amino acids. DNA of the CDR3: TGTGCCAGTAGTTTTCGACCGGGAGGTGGCTACACCTTC. It codes for CASSFRPGGGYTF.

The chain recombines TRBV6-1 with TRBJ1-6; perhaps TRBD1 as D (5 bases). This CDR3 has 16 amino acids. Deletions cut 3 bases from V and 8 bases from J, with 17 bases between. The germline V gene has CDR1 MNHNS and CDR2 SASEGT. The CDR3 region has the DNA TGTGCCAGCAGTGAGATAAGACCTCAAGGGGATTCACCCCTCCACTTT. Its translation: CASSEIRPQGDSPLHF.

The chain carries TRBV18 and TRBJ1-4; D not certain. Trimming stripped 5 bases from V and 7 bases from J, with 11 bases between. Germline V gives CDR1 KGHSH, CDR2 LQKENI. This CDR3 is built from 13 residues. This chain's CDR3 is CASSMGEGEKLFF. For the CDR3, the DNA is TGTGCCAGCTCAATGGGCGAGGGTGAAAAACTGTTTTTT.

This clone has just a few counts. This CDR3 fails to terminate in the conserved phenylalanine or tryptophan, so it likely reflects a read error. The chain recombines TRBV5-1 with TRBJ1-4; 7 nucleotides align to TRBD1. Germline V gives CDR1 SGHRS, CDR2 YFSETQ. This CDR3 contains 15 residues. With V trimmed by 1 base and J by 7 bases, 7 bases remained unmatched. The CDR3 coding sequence is TGCGCCAGCAGCTTGCAAGGGGGCCGTGGTGAAAAACTGTTTCTT. It yields the protein CASSLQGGRGEKLFL.

This chain links TRBV19 with TRBJ1-3; D is undetermined. The CDR3 is 13 residues long. Germline V gene data show CDR1 as LNHDA and CDR2 as SQIVND (reference sequence). V gave up 7 bases and J gave up 0 bases, with 7 bases separating them. The CDR3 is CASTTDSGNTIYF. Written as DNA, the CDR3 is TGTGCCAGTACCACAGACTCTGGAAACACCATATATTTT.

The genes are TRBV4-1 and TRBJ1-5; a possible D gene is TRBD1 (5 bases). The germline V gene has CDR1 MGHRA and CDR2 YSYEKL. The V gene lost 2 bases and the J gene lost 6 bases, with 8 bases spanning the gap. There are 13 residues in the CDR3. The CDR3 nucleotides read TGCGCCAGCAGCCAACCTGGGGCTCAGCCCCAGCATTTT. Protein product: CASSQPGAQPQHF.